Following are 29 T cell receptor beta chains from one sample sequenced in a study of blood T cell repertoires in COVID-19. Assay: immunoSEQ multiplex PCR; the TCRdb copy retains only in-frame clones and omits some. Among 150,000 to 200,000 clones listed, 85% to 90% were seen once. Specimen: peripheral blood. All receptors derive from a man between 45 and 60 years old with acute or convalescent COVID-19.

Here the CDR3 reads CASSVVRGEQYV. The CDR3, as DNA: TGTGCCAGCAGTGTAGTCAGAGGCGAGCAGTACGTC. This chain uses TRBV2 with TRBJ2-7; D remains ambiguous. The V end was cut by 4 bases, the J end by 6 bases, with 10 bases between. Germline loops: CDR1 SNHLY, CDR2 FYNNEI. The CDR3 runs to 12 residues.

J is TRBJ1-6 and V is TRBV10-3; TRBD1 is a possible D gene (5 bases). Trimming removed 2 bases at V and 8 bases at J, with 7 bases between. The germline CDR1 and CDR2 sequences are ENHRY and SYGVKD. CDR3 length: 13 amino acids. The CDR3 bases are TGTGCCATCAGTGAGACAGGTTATTCACCCCTCCACTTT. Amino acid sequence: CAISETGYSPLHF.

The CDR3 sequence is CASSLAVNPGQYGYTF. CDR3 coding DNA: TGTGCCAGCAGCTTGGCTGTGAATCCGGGACAATATGGCTACACCTTC. The gene calls are TRBV5-8 and TRBJ1-2; a weak D match, TRBD1 (6 bases). The germline CDR1 and CDR2 sequences are SGHTS and YDEGEE. Trimming took 0 bases from V and 5 from J, leaving 17 bases between them. The CDR3 contains 16 residues.

The CDR3 DNA reads as TGTGCCAGCAGGAACCGGGGTAATGAAGCTTTCTTT. Translated: CASRNRGNEAFF. The chain recombines TRBV12-3 or TRBV12-4 with TRBJ1-1; no firm D call. The CDR3 has 12 residues. V gave up 6 bases and J gave up 7 bases, with 12 bases separating them.

The chain joins TRBV7-9 to TRBJ2-1; 13 positions match TRBD2. From germline, CDR1 is SEHNR and CDR2 FQNEAQ (reference sequence). V trimming: 4 bases; J trimming: 7 bases; junction bases outside the gene matches: 10. This CDR3 spans 17 amino acids. CDR3 protein: CASSSGGTSGAFNEQFF. The CDR3 DNA follows: TGTGCCAGCAGCTCGGGAGGGACTAGCGGGGCCTTTAATGAGCAGTTCTTC. Full variable domain (missing parts from reference TRBV7-9 and TRBJ2-1): DTGVSQNPRHKITKRGQNVTFRCDPISEHNRLYWYRQTLGQGPEFLTYFQNEAQLEKSRLLSDRFSAERPKGSFSTLEIQRTEQGDSAMYLCASSSGGTSGAFNEQFFGPGTRLTVL.

This chain links TRBV10-3 with TRBJ2-5; D perhaps matches TRBD1 (6 bases). The V gene lost 4 bases and the J gene lost 5 bases, with 11 bases spanning the gap. CDR1 ENHRY and CDR2 SYGVKD come from the germline V gene. This CDR3 region has 13 residues. The CDR3 DNA is TGTGCCATCAGTGCAGGGGCCGGGGAGACCCAGTACTTC. This translates into CAISAGAGETQYF.

The chain recombines TRBV19 with TRBJ2-2, with D maybe TRBD2 (5 bases). The length of the CDR3 is 16 residues. Trimming removed 5 bases from V and 0 bases from J, with 13 bases in between. Germline V lookup: CDR1 LNHDA, CDR2 SQIVND (reference sequence). In DNA, the CDR3 is TGTGCCAGTAGTTCCTGGACTGTGGCGAACACCGGGGAGCTGTTTTTT. The encoded protein is CASSSWTVANTGELFF.

This chain uses TRBV28 with TRBJ1-1; the D gene is possibly TRBD1 (6 bases). There are 15 residues in the CDR3. The germline V gene encodes CDR1 MDHEN and CDR2 SYDVKM. Trimming removed 1 base at V and 1 base at J, with 10 bases between. CDR3 residues: CASSLFRTANTEAFF. Written as DNA, the CDR3 is TGTGCCAGCAGTTTATTCCGGACAGCGAACACTGAAGCTTTCTTT.

The genes are TRBV7-9 and TRBJ2-5; possibly TRBD2 for D (5 bases). Germline V gives CDR1 SEHNR, CDR2 FQNEAQ (reference sequence). The CDR3 is 14 amino acids. The V end was cut by 1 base, the J end by 1 base, with 7 bases between. In nucleotides, the CDR3 is TGTGCCAGCAGCTTAGGAGGGTCCCAAGAGACCCAGTACTTC. This gives the protein CASSLGGSQETQYF. The full variable domain, in which reference TRBV7-9 and TRBJ2-5 provide the parts outside the CDR3, is DTGVSQNPRHKITKRGQNVTFRCDPISEHNRLYWYRQTLGQGPEFLTYFQNEAQLEKSRLLSDRFSAERPKGSFSTLEIQRTEQGDSAMYLCASSLGGSQETQYFGPGTRLLVL.

This chain links TRBV27 with TRBJ1-2; 8 nucleotides line up with TRBD1. Per the germline V gene, CDR1 is MNHEY and CDR2 is SMNVEV (reference sequence). The junction had 3 bases not matched to a gene; V was cut back by 1 base and J by 8 bases. This CDR3 is 13 amino acids long. The CDR3 DNA follows: TGTGCCAGCAGTTTATTACAGGGGGAAGGCTACACCTTC. It is translated as CASSLLQGEGYTF.

The V call is TRBV7-3, the J call TRBJ2-2, with 8 bases matching TRBD2. Germline V CDR1 and CDR2: SGHTA, FQGTGA. The V segment lost 2 bases and the J segment 3 bases; nucleotides outside the gene matches: 2. The CDR3 extends over 15 amino acids. The CDR3 sequence: CASSLAGGYTGELFF. CDR3 nucleotides: TGTGCCAGCAGCTTAGCGGGGGGATACACCGGGGAGCTGTTTTTT.

The gene calls are TRBV6-6 and TRBJ2-7; D is uncertain. The germline V gene encodes CDR1 MNHNY and CDR2 SVGAGI (reference sequence). The CDR3 consists of 12 residues. The V and J ends lost 7 bases and 3 bases respectively, with 10 bases between them. The CDR3 DNA follows: TGTGCCAGCACCCCCACGGGCTACGAGCAGTACTTC. Translated: CASTPTGYEQYF.

On this clone: Other nucleotide sequences from this sample produce the same CDR3. CDR3 protein: CASSFTGGNYGYTF. In DNA, the CDR3 is TGTGCCAGCAGCTTTACAGGGGGCAACTATGGCTACACCTTC. This rearrangement joins TRBV7-9 to TRBJ1-2, with 9 bases matching TRBD1. CDR1 and CDR2 (germline): SEHNR, FQNEAQ (reference sequence). The V segment lost 3 bases and the J segment 2 bases; nucleotides outside the gene matches: 1. The CDR3 extends over 14 amino acids.

Here the CDR3 DNA reads TGTGCCAGCAGTTTAGGGCCCGAGCAGTACTTC. Its translation is CASSLGPEQYF. This rearrangement joins TRBV27 to TRBJ2-7, with D unresolved. Between the trimmed V and J ends, which lost 2 bases and 6 bases, there was a span of 5 bases. Germline V gene lookup returns CDR1 MNHEY and CDR2 SMNVEV (reference sequence). The CDR3 is 11 amino acids.

The CDR3 loop is CASARQGSDEQYV. CDR3 in DNA: TGTGCCAGCGCGAGACAGGGATCGGACGAGCAGTACGTC. J is TRBJ2-7 and V is TRBV18, with 7 bases that match TRBD1. J lost 5 bases, V lost 8 bases, and 9 bases had no gene match. This CDR3 spans 13 amino acids. CDR1 is KGHSH, CDR2 LQKENI, per germline.

The chain couples TRBV28 to TRBJ2-7; D is uncertain. Germline-derived CDR1 and CDR2 are MDHEN and SYDVKM. The CDR3 consists of 14 residues. V dropped 4 bases and J dropped 3 bases, with 13 bases sitting between them. CDR3 DNA: TGTGCCAGCAGTTCGCCTATCCTAAGCTACGAGCAGTACTTC. Protein: CASSSPILSYEQYF. Together with reference TRBV28 and TRBJ2-7, the CDR3 gives the full variable domain: DVKVTQSSRYLVKRTGEKVFLECVQDMDHENMFWYRQDPGLGLRLIYFSYDVKMKEKGDIPEGYSVSREKKERFSLILESASTNQTSMYLCASSSPILSYEQYFGPGTRLTVT.

Comment on this clone: Different DNA sequences within this sample yield the same CDR3. The chain is built from TRBV27 and TRBJ1-1, with D hard to call. In germline, CDR1 is MNHEY, CDR2 SMNVEV (reference sequence). V lost 6 bases, J lost 1 base, and 9 bases lay in between. The CDR3 consists of 13 residues. The DNA for the CDR3 is TGTGCCAGCAGCCTAGGAAGGAACACTGAAGCTTTCTTT. Amino acid sequence: CASSLGRNTEAFF.

This rearrangement joins TRBV6-2 or TRBV6-3 to TRBJ2-7; 7 positions agree with TRBD2. The CDR3 consists of 15 residues. From germline, CDR1 is MNHEY and CDR2 SVGEGT. The V segment lost 4 bases and the J segment 2 bases; nucleotides outside the gene matches: 8. The CDR3 DNA follows: TGTGCCAGCAGTTCCCCTTGGGAGGGAGCCTACGAGCAGTACGTC. Translated, it gives CASSSPWEGAYEQYV.

V usage is TRBV6-2 or TRBV6-3 and J usage is TRBJ1-2, with 8 nucleotides matching TRBD1. The CDR3 has 14 amino acids. The germline CDR1 and CDR2 sequences are MNHEY and SVGEGT. The ends lost 4 bases at V and 2 bases at J; junction bases unmatched: 3. The CDR3 sequence: CASSSTGENYGYTF. CDR3 DNA sequence: TGTGCCAGCAGTTCGACAGGGGAAAACTATGGCTACACCTTC.

The CDR3 sequence: CAIRDRDTGELFF. The CDR3 coding sequence is TGTGCCATCAGAGACAGGGACACCGGGGAGCTGTTTTTT. V is TRBV10-3 and J is TRBJ2-2; TRBD1 matches at 7 bases. V was pared by 6 bases and J by 3 bases, with 1 base of the junction left unmatched. The CDR3 totals 13 residues. Per germline, CDR1 ENHRY and CDR2 SYGVKD.

The rearrangement joins TRBV2 to TRBJ2-1; TRBD1 matches 10 bases. This CDR3 comprises 14 residues. With 8 bases clipped from V and 3 bases from J, the junction kept 4 bases outside the gene matches. Germline V gene data show CDR1 as SNHLY and CDR2 as FYNNEI. As DNA, the CDR3 is TGTGCCAGCCGGGGACAGGGGTTCTACAATGAGCAGTTCTTC. Its translation: CASRGQGFYNEQFF.

J is TRBJ2-7 and V is TRBV11-2; no clear D. Germline CDR1 reads SGHAT; CDR2 reads FQNNGV. The CDR3 contains 17 residues. With 1 base removed from V and 3 bases from J, the gap between germline ends came to 19 bases. The DNA of the CDR3 is TGTGCCAGCAGCTTAGTCCACGGTGTGCTAAAAGACTACGAGCAGTACTTC. This encodes CASSLVHGVLKDYEQYF.

The rearrangement joins TRBV18 to TRBJ1-2; D remains ambiguous. CDR1 is KGHSH, CDR2 LQKENI, per germline. Trimming left V 1 base short and J 8 bases short, with 14 bases between. The CDR3 totals 14 residues. As DNA, the CDR3 is TGTGCCAGCTCACCACTAGAGGTTTCTGAGGGCTACACCTTC. Residues: CASSPLEVSEGYTF.

The chain uses TRBV19 and TRBJ1-4, with no clear D. Between the trimmed V and J ends, which lost 3 bases and 4 bases, there was a span of 6 bases. Germline V gives CDR1 LNHDA, CDR2 SQIVND (reference sequence). This CDR3 is 13 amino acids long. The CDR3: CASSIWSNEKLFF. The CDR3 bases are TGTGCCAGTAGTATCTGGAGTAATGAAAAACTGTTTTTT.

The rearrangement joins TRBV9 to TRBJ2-3; 13 bases fit TRBD2. V gave up 4 bases and J gave up 8 bases; unmatched junction bases: 7. The germline CDR1 and CDR2 sequences are SGDLS and YYNGEE. The CDR3 length is 15 residues. The chain's CDR3 is CASSKGLAGPGTQYF. As DNA, the CDR3 is TGTGCCAGCAGCAAGGGACTAGCGGGACCAGGTACGCAGTATTTT.

The rearrangement joins TRBV2 to TRBJ2-5, with 9 bases identical to TRBD1. Losses at the gene ends were 4 bases for V and 1 base for J; bases not matched to a gene: 7. CDR3 length: 16 amino acids. Germline CDR1 is SNHLY and CDR2 is FYNNEI. The CDR3 DNA reads TGTGCCAGCAGTGTATTCGGGACAGGGCTCCAAGAGACCCAGTACTTC. Amino acid sequence: CASSVFGTGLQETQYF. Combining the CDR3 with reference TRBV2 and TRBJ2-5 gives the whole variable domain EPEVTQTPSHQVTQMGQEVILRCVPISNHLYFYWYRQILGQKVEFLVSFYNNEISEKSEIFDDQFSVERPDGSNFTLKIRSTKLEDSAMYFCASSVFGTGLQETQYFGPGTRLLVL.

The chain uses TRBV7-8 and TRBJ1-4; 7 positions match TRBD1. The V gene end was trimmed by 3 bases and the J gene end by 6 bases; junction bases not matched to a gene: 10. This CDR3 has 16 residues. Germline V lookup: CDR1 SGHVS, CDR2 FQNEAQ. CDR3 coding DNA: TGTGCCAGCAGCTTGGGACCGGGACAGCTAGATGAAAAACTGTTTTTT. It yields the protein CASSLGPGQLDEKLFF.

The chain uses TRBV6-2 or TRBV6-3 and TRBJ2-7; D gene ambiguous. Trimming removed 4 bases from V and 6 bases from J, with 16 bases in between. The CDR3 length is 14 residues. Germline CDR1 and CDR2: MNHEY and SVGEGT. CDR3 sequence reads: CASSFSSPTGEQYV. As DNA, the CDR3 is TGTGCCAGCAGTTTTTCTTCCCCGACTGGCGAGCAGTACGTC.

The J gene is TRBJ1-3, the V gene TRBV18; D remains unclear. The V gene lost 3 bases and the J gene lost 8 bases, with 17 bases spanning the gap. This CDR3 has 15 residues. The germline gives CDR1 KGHSH, CDR2 LQKENI. CDR3: CASSPPGLNQDTIYF. The DNA for the CDR3 is TGTGCCAGCTCACCCCCTGGCTTGAACCAAGACACCATATATTTT.